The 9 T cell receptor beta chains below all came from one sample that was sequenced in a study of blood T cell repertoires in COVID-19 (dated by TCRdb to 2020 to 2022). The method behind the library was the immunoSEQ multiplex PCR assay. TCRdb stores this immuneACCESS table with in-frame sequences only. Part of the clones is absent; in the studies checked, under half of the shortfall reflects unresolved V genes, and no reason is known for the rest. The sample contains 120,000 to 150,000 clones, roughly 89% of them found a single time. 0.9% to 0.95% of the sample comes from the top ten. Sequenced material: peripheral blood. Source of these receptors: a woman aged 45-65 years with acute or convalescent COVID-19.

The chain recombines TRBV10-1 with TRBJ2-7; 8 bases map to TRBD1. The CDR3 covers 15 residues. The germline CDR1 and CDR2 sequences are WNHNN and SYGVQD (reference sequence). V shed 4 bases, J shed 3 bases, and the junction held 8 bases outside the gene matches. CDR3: CASSADRGRDYEQYF. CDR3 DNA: TGCGCCAGCAGTGCCGACAGGGGAAGGGACTACGAGCAGTACTTC.

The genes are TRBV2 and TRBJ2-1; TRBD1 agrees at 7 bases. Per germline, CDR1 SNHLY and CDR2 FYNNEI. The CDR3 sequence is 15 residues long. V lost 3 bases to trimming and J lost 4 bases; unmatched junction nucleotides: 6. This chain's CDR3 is CASSETGTVYNEQFF. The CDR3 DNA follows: TGTGCCAGCAGTGAGACAGGGACAGTATACAATGAGCAGTTCTTC.

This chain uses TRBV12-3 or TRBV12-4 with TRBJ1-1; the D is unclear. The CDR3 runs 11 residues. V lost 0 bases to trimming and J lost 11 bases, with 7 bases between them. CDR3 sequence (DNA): TGTGCCAGCAGTTTAGCGGGGAGGGCTTTCTTT. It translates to CASSLAGRAFF.

This CDR3 is CASSLSGLAYDEQYF. Written as DNA, the CDR3 is TGTGCCAGCAGTTTATCGGGACTAGCGTACGACGAGCAGTACTTC. The chain carries TRBV27 and TRBJ2-7, with 10 bases matching TRBD2. Germline V gene lookup returns CDR1 MNHEY and CDR2 SMNVEV (reference sequence). The CDR3 extends over 15 amino acids. With 0 bases clipped from V and 5 bases from J, the junction kept 4 bases outside the gene matches.

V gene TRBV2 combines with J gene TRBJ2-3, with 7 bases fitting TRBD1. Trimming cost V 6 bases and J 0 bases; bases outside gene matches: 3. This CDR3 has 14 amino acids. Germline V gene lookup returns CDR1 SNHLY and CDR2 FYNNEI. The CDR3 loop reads CASRVGGSTDTQYF. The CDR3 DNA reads TGTGCCAGCAGGGTAGGGGGCAGCACAGATACGCAGTATTTT.

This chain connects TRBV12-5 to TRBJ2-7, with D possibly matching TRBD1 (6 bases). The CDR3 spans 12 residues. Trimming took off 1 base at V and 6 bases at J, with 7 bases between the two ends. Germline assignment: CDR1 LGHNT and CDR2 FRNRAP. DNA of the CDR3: TGTGCTAGTGGTTTGGGGACAGTCGAGCAGTACTTC. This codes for CASGLGTVEQYF. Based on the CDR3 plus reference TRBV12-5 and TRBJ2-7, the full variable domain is DARVTQTPRHKVTEMGQEVTMRCQPILGHNTVFWYRQTMMQGLELLAYFRNRAPLDDSGMPKDRFSAEMPDATLATLKIQPSEPRDSAVYFCASGLGTVEQYFGPGTRLTVT.

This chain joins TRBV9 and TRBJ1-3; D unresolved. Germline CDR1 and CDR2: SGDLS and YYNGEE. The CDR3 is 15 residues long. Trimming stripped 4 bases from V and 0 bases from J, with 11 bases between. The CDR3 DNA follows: TGTGCCAGCAGCCGGCGGGGAGACTCTGGAAACACCATATATTTT. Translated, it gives CASSRRGDSGNTIYF.

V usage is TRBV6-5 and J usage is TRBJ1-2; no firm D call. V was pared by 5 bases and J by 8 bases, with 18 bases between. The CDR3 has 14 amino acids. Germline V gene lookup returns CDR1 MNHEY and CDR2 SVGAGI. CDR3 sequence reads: CASSPLSGFGGYTF. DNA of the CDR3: TGTGCCAGCAGTCCCCTCAGCGGCTTCGGGGGCTACACCTTC.

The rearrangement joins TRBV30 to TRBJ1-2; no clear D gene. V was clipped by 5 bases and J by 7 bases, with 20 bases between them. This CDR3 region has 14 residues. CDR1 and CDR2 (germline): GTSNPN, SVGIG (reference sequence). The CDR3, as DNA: TGTGCCTGGGTTTCGGGTTTCCCCAAAGGTGGCTACACCTTC. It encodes CAWVSGFPKGGYTF.